Shown below are 25 T cell receptor beta chains from a single sample sequenced in a study of blood T cell repertoires in COVID-19. The protocol was immunoSEQ multiplex PCR, while the TCRdb copy is restricted to in-frame clones and leaves out a portion. The sample yields approximately 290,000 clones, roughly nine tenths seen once. The sequenced material came from peripheral blood. The receptors here all came from a man aged 18 to 35 with active or convalescent COVID-19.

The chain combines TRBV7-9 with TRBJ1-6; 10 bases match TRBD1. Germline V gives CDR1 SEHNR, CDR2 FQNEAQ (reference sequence). J was trimmed by 11 bases and V by 3 bases; bases with no gene match: 7. CDR3 size: 15 residues. The CDR3 loop reads CASSFETGGTAPLHF. CDR3 in DNA: TGTGCCAGCAGCTTTGAGACAGGGGGCACGGCACCCCTCCACTTT.

V usage is TRBV28 and J usage is TRBJ1-2; 7 bases are shared with TRBD1. CDR3 length: 13 residues. Trimming removed 8 bases from V and 1 base from J; junction bases left unmatched: 4. CDR1 is MDHEN and CDR2 is SYDVKM in the germline V gene. CDR3 nucleotide sequence: TGTGCCAGCTTCTCAGGGGGTAACTATGGCTACACCTTC. It yields the protein CASFSGGNYGYTF.

This clone was picked up one time. The rearrangement uses TRBV4-2 and TRBJ2-7; 7 nucleotides match TRBD1. There are 17 residues in the CDR3. The V gene's germline CDR1 is LGHNA and CDR2 YNFKEQ. Germline trimming cut 1 base from V and 3 bases from J; bases unmatched to any gene: 12. In nucleotides, the CDR3 is TGTGCCAGCAGCCAAGGGACGGGACAGCCTATAGGCTACGAGCAGTACTTC. This sequence encodes CASSQGTGQPIGYEQYF.

The chain has TRBV27 and TRBJ1-2, with 10 nucleotides matching TRBD1. V trimming: 8 bases; J trimming: 6 bases; junction bases outside the gene matches: 30. CDR3 size: 21 residues. Germline V CDR1 and CDR2: MNHEY, SMNVEV (reference sequence). The CDR3 spells CASLPLIRWLDRGIILHGYTF. The CDR3 nucleotides are TGTGCCAGCCTACCGTTGATCCGGTGGCTGGACAGGGGGATAATTTTGCATGGCTACACCTTC.

CDR3: CSVRQMNTEAFF. CDR3 nucleotides: TGCAGCGTAAGACAGATGAACACTGAAGCTTTCTTT. V is TRBV29-1 and J is TRBJ1-1; D might be TRBD1 (5 bases). The CDR3 totals 12 residues. CDR1 and CDR2 from the germline V gene are SQVTM and ANQGSEA. The V end was cut by 6 bases, the J end by 0 bases, with 8 bases between.

The rearrangement joins TRBV7-9 to TRBJ1-1, with unresolved D. Germline V gives CDR1 SEHNR, CDR2 FQNEAQ (reference sequence). The ends were cut back, 5 bases at V and 4 bases at J, with 8 bases in the middle. The CDR3 totals 12 residues. CDR3 bases: TGTGCCAGCAGCCCAGGAAGCACTGAAGCTTTCTTT. Amino acids: CASSPGSTEAFF. Filled out from reference TRBV7-9 and TRBJ1-1, the complete variable domain reads DTGVSQNPRHKITKRGQNVTFRCDPISEHNRLYWYRQTLGQGPEFLTYFQNEAQLEKSRLLSDRFSAERPKGSFSTLEIQRTEQGDSAMYLCASSPGSTEAFFGQGTRLTVV.

The CDR3, as DNA: TGTGCCAGCTATACAGATTTCTATGGCTACACCTTC. Translating gives CASYTDFYGYTF. The V and J genes are TRBV6-1 and TRBJ1-2; D unresolved. V dropped 8 bases and J dropped 4 bases, with 11 bases sitting between them. This CDR3 is 12 amino acids long. Per germline, CDR1 MNHNS and CDR2 SASEGT.

This clone was picked up one time. The chain employs TRBV11-3 and TRBJ2-3, with D possibly TRBD2 on 5 matching bases. The CDR3 length is 17 residues. The germline gives CDR1 SGHNT, CDR2 YENEEA. V lost 6 bases, J lost 6 bases, and 25 bases lay in between. CDR3 amino acids: CASSRRAGPLQGDTQYF. CDR3 DNA sequence: TGTGCCAGCAGTCGGCGGGCTGGGCCTCTCCAAGGGGATACGCAGTATTTT.

J is TRBJ2-7 and V is TRBV21-1; the DNA was not compared with TRBD1, the D call given in the table. TRBV21-1 corresponds to a pseudogene. The CDR3 length is 13 residues. The CDR3 DNA reads TGTGCCAGCAAAGACAGAAGTTGGTACGAGCAGTACTTC. Translation gives CASKDRSWYEQYF.

As for this clone: Compared with germline, one end of the junction differs, possibly owing to a read error. The genes are TRBV4-1 and TRBJ1-1; no clear D. The CDR3 extends over 13 amino acids. Germline CDR1 reads MGHRA; CDR2 reads YSYEKL. The CDR3 DNA reads as TGCGCCAGCAGCGCGGTTCCGAACATTGAAGCTTTCTTT. This gives the protein CASSAVPNIEAFF.

The rearrangement joins TRBV15 to TRBJ1-1; D is unclear. The CDR3 covers 14 residues. Per the germline V gene, CDR1 is LNHNV and CDR2 is YYDKDF (reference sequence). With 0 bases removed from V and 5 bases from J, the gap between germline ends came to 10 bases. As DNA, the CDR3 is TGTGCCACCAGCAGAGAATTGGGGAGGACTGAAGCTTTCTTT. It translates to CATSRELGRTEAFF.

The chain employs TRBV5-8 and TRBJ1-5, with TRBD1 as a possible D gene (6 bases). V gave up 4 bases and J gave up 8 bases, with 16 bases separating them. This CDR3 has 14 residues. Germline CDR1 reads SGHTS; CDR2 reads YDEGEE. The CDR3 DNA is TGTGCCAGCAGCACCCACAGGGATTCTAAGCCCCAGCATTTT. Translating gives CASSTHRDSKPQHF.

The chain joins TRBV5-1 to TRBJ1-3; 7 nucleotides line up with TRBD1. V lost 5 bases to trimming and J lost 4 bases; unmatched junction nucleotides: 3. Looked up from germline, CDR1 is SGHRS and CDR2 is YFSETQ. The CDR3 runs 13 residues. The CDR3 region has the DNA TGCGCCAGCAGTACAGGGGCAGGAAACACCATATATTTT. Translating it yields CASSTGAGNTIYF.

This chain connects TRBV3-1 (or the pseudogene TRBV3-2) to TRBJ2-1; TRBD2 is a possible D gene (5 bases). Looked up from germline, CDR1 is LGHDT and CDR2 is YNNKEL (reference sequence). This CDR3 has 17 residues. V lost 0 bases to trimming and J lost 4 bases, with 16 bases between them. CDR3 loop: CASSQDDVGVPYNEQFF. In nucleotides, the CDR3 is TGTGCCAGCAGCCAAGACGACGTCGGGGTCCCATACAATGAGCAGTTCTTC.

This chain joins TRBV15 and TRBJ2-3, with D maybe TRBD2 (5 bases). The length of the CDR3 is 14 residues. The germline V gene has CDR1 LNHNV and CDR2 YYDKDF (reference sequence). V was shortened by 7 bases and J by 4 bases, with 15 bases between the two germline ends. In DNA form, the CDR3 reads TGTGCCACCACCCCGGGGTTGTTGGCAGATACGCAGTATTTT. Its protein product is CATTPGLLADTQYF.

This chain joins TRBV6-2 or TRBV6-3 and TRBJ2-1; 10 bases agree with TRBD1. Germline V lookup: CDR1 MNHEY, CDR2 SVGEGT. This CDR3 has 16 residues. V lost 4 bases, J lost 3 bases, and 6 bases stayed unmatched. The CDR3 spells CASSSRDRGIYNEQFF. As DNA, the CDR3 is TGTGCCAGCAGTTCAAGGGACAGGGGAATCTACAATGAGCAGTTCTTC.

A remark on this clone: Other DNA sequences in this sample translate to the same CDR3. This sequence joins TRBV18 and TRBJ1-4, with 7 nucleotides matching TRBD1. V trimming: 6 bases; J trimming: 6 bases; junction bases outside the gene matches: 7. CDR1 is KGHSH and CDR2 is LQKENI in the germline V gene. The CDR3 is 14 amino acids. CDR3 loop: CASSPRQGDEKLFF. CDR3 bases: TGTGCCAGCTCCCCCAGACAGGGTGATGAAAAACTGTTTTTT. The variable domain in full, with the rest retrieved from reference TRBV18 and TRBJ1-4, is NAGVMQNPRHLVRRRGQEARLRCSPMKGHSHVYWYRQLPEEGLKFMVYLQKENIIDESGMPKERFSAEFPKEGPSILRIQQVVRGDSAAYFCASSPRQGDEKLFFGSGTQLSVL.

This chain joins TRBV28 and TRBJ1-1; D might be TRBD1 (5 bases). Germline-derived CDR1 and CDR2 are MDHEN and SYDVKM. The ends were cut back, 3 bases at V and 5 bases at J, with 7 bases in the middle. The CDR3 contains 12 residues. CDR3 region: CASSFGGTEAFF. The CDR3 nucleotides are TGTGCCAGCAGTTTCGGGGGAACTGAAGCTTTCTTT. The full variable domain, completed using reference TRBV28 and TRBJ1-1, is DVKVTQSSRYLVKRTGEKVFLECVQDMDHENMFWYRQDPGLGLRLIYFSYDVKMKEKGDIPEGYSVSREKKERFSLILESASTNQTSMYLCASSFGGTEAFFGQGTRLTVV.

The chain couples TRBV7-2 to TRBJ2-1; 11 nucleotides line up with TRBD2. Germline-derived CDR1 and CDR2 are SGHTA and FQGNSA. V lost 3 bases and J lost 12; bases outside the gene matches: 13. The CDR3 length is 16 residues. The CDR3 sequence: CASSFSGTSGFLGQFF. The DNA for the CDR3 is TGTGCCAGCAGCTTCTCCGGGACTAGCGGTTTTTTGGGGCAGTTCTTC.

This sequence joins TRBV11-3 and TRBJ2-1; tentative D call: TRBD2 (5 bases). Germline V gene lookup returns CDR1 SGHNT and CDR2 YENEEA. The CDR3 covers 15 residues. Trimming stripped 1 base from V and 5 bases from J, with 12 bases between. CDR3: CASSLGTVRHNEQFF. DNA of the CDR3: TGTGCCAGCAGCTTAGGGACTGTTCGACACAATGAGCAGTTCTTC.

The genes are TRBV15 and TRBJ2-3; 9 bases match TRBD2. V lost 0 bases and J lost 2; bases outside the gene matches: 6. Per the germline V gene, CDR1 is LNHNV and CDR2 is YYDKDF (reference sequence). The CDR3 extends over 17 amino acids. CDR3 in amino acids: CATSRDSSGRHTDTQYF. CDR3 DNA sequence: TGTGCCACCAGCAGAGATTCCAGCGGGAGGCACACAGATACGCAGTATTTT.

This chain joins TRBV9 and TRBJ1-1; a possible D gene is TRBD1 (5 bases). The CDR3 is made up of 15 amino acids. Germline V CDR1 and CDR2: SGDLS, YYNGEE. V dropped 4 bases and J dropped 5 bases, with 18 bases sitting between them. The CDR3 is CASSMDPRAGTEAFF. CDR3 bases: TGTGCCAGCAGCATGGACCCCCGGGCAGGGACTGAAGCTTTCTTT.

The genes are TRBV7-6 and TRBJ2-7, with 13 bases fitting TRBD2. This CDR3 spans 15 amino acids. CDR1 is SGHVS, CDR2 FNYEAQ, per germline. Germline trimming cut 4 bases from V and 7 bases from J; bases unmatched to any gene: 7. The CDR3 bases are TGTGCCAGCAGCTCAACTAGCGGGAGGGCCGGGGAGCAGTACTTC. Protein sequence: CASSSTSGRAGEQYF.

The genes are TRBV6-5 and TRBJ2-2; the D gene is possibly TRBD2 (5 bases). Germline V gives CDR1 MNHEY, CDR2 SVGAGI. Trimming pared 11 bases from V and 6 bases from J, leaving 22 bases between. The CDR3 contains 15 residues. CDR3 nucleotides: TGTGCCTCAGCCCCAGGCAGCCAGGAGGCCGGGGAGCTGTTTTTT. Translated, it gives CASAPGSQEAGELFF.

The V and J genes are TRBV29-1 and TRBJ1-2, with 9 bases lining up with TRBD1. The CDR3 is made up of 13 amino acids. With V trimmed by 4 bases and J by 3 bases, 3 bases remained unmatched. Germline CDR1 SQVTM, CDR2 ANQGSEA. CDR3 amino acids: CSVVQGAYYGYTF. The CDR3 nucleotides are TGCAGCGTTGTACAGGGGGCATACTATGGCTACACCTTC.